Presented here are 28 T cell receptor beta chains from one specimen sequenced in a study of T cells in Graves' hyperthyroidism and ophthalmopathy. Researchers took RNA transcripts and amplified the TCR beta CDR3 regions from them. The study used the HTBI primer set for a first-round RT-PCR of the TCR CDR3. TCRdb itself ran the multiplex PCR reads through MiXCR, one entry per CDR3 protein. There are around 520,000 distinct CDR3 sequences in the sample; 24% occur only once, and about 11% lies in the top ten. The sample was blood. The receptors stem from a woman in her 30s with Graves' ophthalmopathy.

This clonotype was seen repeatedly, ten times or more. The gene calls are TRBV19 and TRBJ1-1, with D tentatively TRBD1 (5 bases). Germline CDR1 and CDR2: LNHDA and SQIVND (reference sequence). V was trimmed by 5 bases and J by 5 bases, leaving 15 bases between them. This CDR3 contains 14 residues. CDR3 amino acids: CASSFAGRVTEAFF. The CDR3, as DNA: TGTGCCAGTAGTTTTGCAGGGAGGGTTACTGAAGCTTTCTTT.

The chain combines TRBV29-1 with TRBJ2-7; the D call may be TRBD1 or TRBD2 (6 bases each). Germline lookup yields CDR1 SQVTM and CDR2 ANQGSEA. The CDR3 length is 12 residues. With 4 bases removed from V and 6 bases from J, the gap between germline ends came to 13 bases. The CDR3 nucleotides are TGCAGCGTTGCACCGGGGGCCCTCGAGCAGTACTTC. Translation gives CSVAPGALEQYF.

V and J are TRBV28 and TRBJ1-5, with a tentative D call TRBD1 (6 bases). CDR1 is MDHEN and CDR2 is SYDVKM in the germline V gene. V was trimmed by 4 bases and J by 7 bases, leaving 14 bases between them. The CDR3 loop spans 14 amino acids. CDR3 loop: CASSSTPRGQPQHF. In DNA form, the CDR3 reads TGTGCCAGCAGTTCGACCCCCAGGGGACAGCCCCAGCATTTT. The variable domain in full, with the rest retrieved from reference TRBV28 and TRBJ1-5, is DVKVTQSSRYLVKRTGEKVFLECVQDMDHENMFWYRQDPGLGLRLIYFSYDVKMKEKGDIPEGYSVSREKKERFSLILESASTNQTSMYLCASSSTPRGQPQHFGDGTRLSIL.

This clonotype was detected ten times or more. The rearrangement uses TRBV20-1 and TRBJ2-7, with 13 nucleotides matching TRBD2. Germline lookup yields CDR1 DFQATT and CDR2 SNEGSKA (reference sequence). The ends lost 3 bases at V and 0 bases at J; junction bases unmatched: 5. This CDR3 is 16 amino acids long. This CDR3 is CSASGLAGDVSYEQYF. DNA of the CDR3: TGCAGTGCTAGTGGACTAGCGGGAGATGTCTCCTACGAGCAGTACTTC.

V usage is TRBV20-1 and J usage is TRBJ1-2; D is unresolved. Germline values: CDR1 DFQATT, CDR2 SNEGSKA (reference sequence). Trimming took 5 bases from V and 7 from J, leaving 20 bases between them. The CDR3 sequence is 14 residues long. Written as DNA, the CDR3 is TGCAGTGCTGCCGCCGGCCTCGGCCGTGGTGGCTACACCTTC. Its translation is CSAAAGLGRGGYTF.

This clonotype was detected many times. J is TRBJ2-7 and V is TRBV4-1; 9 nucleotides match TRBD1. V was pared by 0 bases and J by 5 bases, with 8 bases of the junction left unmatched. CDR3 length: 16 residues. Germline V gene data show CDR1 as MGHRA and CDR2 as YSYEKL. CDR3 sequence reads: CASSQDPGQGINEQYF. As DNA, the CDR3 is TGCGCCAGCAGCCAAGATCCGGGACAGGGAATCAACGAGCAGTACTTC.

The gene calls are TRBV2 and TRBJ2-7, with TRBD2 identical over 9 bases. The CDR3 is 16 amino acids. The V and J ends lost 1 base and 0 bases, in that order; junction bases with no gene match: 4. CDR1 and CDR2 (germline): SNHLY, FYNNEI. The CDR3 nucleotides read TGTGCCAGCAGTGAAGATGGCGGGAGGGCCTCCTACGAGCAGTACTTC. This translates into CASSEDGGRASYEQYF. Complete variable domain (other parts from reference TRBV2 and TRBJ2-7): EPEVTQTPSHQVTQMGQEVILRCVPISNHLYFYWYRQILGQKVEFLVSFYNNEISEKSEIFDDQFSVERPDGSNFTLKIRSTKLEDSAMYFCASSEDGGRASYEQYFGPGTRLTVT.

The chain's CDR3 is CASSFQAGSGANVLTF. Here the CDR3 DNA reads TGTGCCAGCAGTTTCCAGGCGGGCTCTGGGGCCAACGTCCTGACTTTC. The chain employs TRBV27 and TRBJ2-6; possibly TRBD2 for D (5 bases). The V and J ends lost 3 bases and 0 bases respectively, with 9 bases between them. Germline assignment: CDR1 MNHEY and CDR2 SMNVEV (reference sequence). This CDR3 has 16 residues. The whole variable domain, remainder taken from reference TRBV27 and TRBJ2-6, is EAQVTQNPRYLITVTGKKLTVTCSQNMNHEYMSWYRQDPGLGLRQIYYSMNVEVTDKGDVPEGYKVSRKEKRNFPLILESPSPNQTSLYFCASSFQAGSGANVLTFGAGSRLTVL.

This clonotype showed up many times. This chain links TRBV27 with TRBJ2-7, with 7 bases lining up with TRBD1. Germline CDR1 is MNHEY and CDR2 is SMNVEV (reference sequence). The CDR3 consists of 16 residues. V was clipped by 5 bases and J by 4 bases; unmatched bases: 14. For the CDR3, the DNA is TGTGCCAGCAGTCTAAGAACCGGGACAGATTCTTACGAGCAGTACTTC. It codes for CASSLRTGTDSYEQYF.

The genes are TRBV12-3 or TRBV12-4 and TRBJ2-7, with 7 bases that match TRBD1. The CDR3 length is 19 residues. The V and J ends lost 1 base and 0 bases, in that order; junction bases with no gene match: 15. CDR3 loop: CASSLDRTGPPGASYEQYF. CDR3 bases: TGTGCCAGCAGTTTAGATAGGACAGGACCTCCGGGCGCCTCCTACGAGCAGTACTTC.

This clonotype was seen a handful of times. The genes are TRBV12-5 and TRBJ1-5; 8 bases align to TRBD1. Germline V gene sequence: CDR1 LGHNT, CDR2 FRNRAP. The CDR3 has 17 residues. Trimming removed 2 bases from V and 2 bases from J; junction bases left unmatched: 8. CDR3 protein: CASGLTIGQGGNQPQHF. As DNA, the CDR3 is TGTGCTAGTGGTTTGACAATAGGACAGGGCGGCAATCAGCCCCAGCATTTT.

This clonotype has more than one count but fewer than ten. V usage is TRBV5-1 and J usage is TRBJ2-5, with TRBD2 as a possible D gene (6 bases). V was trimmed by 3 bases and J by 5 bases, leaving 20 bases between them. This CDR3 spans 16 amino acids. Germline CDR1 reads SGHRS; CDR2 reads YFSETQ. DNA for the CDR3: TGCGCCAGCAGCTATCGGGGCCGGGCAGGGACTGAGACCCAGTACTTC. Protein: CASSYRGRAGTETQYF. The whole variable domain, filled in from reference TRBV5-1 and TRBJ2-5, reads KAGVTQTPRYLIKTRGQQVTLSCSPISGHRSVSWYQQTPGQGLQFLFEYFSETQRNKGNFPGRFSGRQFSNSRSEMNVSTLELGDSALYLCASSYRGRAGTETQYFGPGTRLLVL.

This clonotype was seen more than once but under ten times. This chain uses TRBV9 with TRBJ2-2; 9 bases are a match to TRBD2. This CDR3 is built from 18 residues. The junction had 14 bases not matched to a gene; V was cut back by 4 bases and J by 4 bases. The V gene's germline CDR1 is SGDLS and CDR2 YYNGEE. CDR3 in amino acids: CASSTQPGGTSSTGELFF. The CDR3 DNA follows: TGTGCCAGCAGCACACAGCCTGGGGGGACTAGCAGCACCGGGGAGCTGTTTTTT.

This clonotype was detected ten times or more. The gene calls are TRBV10-3 and TRBJ1-1; unclear D gene. Trimming shortened V by 6 bases and J by 1 base, and 12 bases separated the two germline ends. Germline CDR1 is ENHRY and CDR2 is SYGVKD. There are 14 residues in the CDR3. CDR3 residues: CAIRAAFSNTEAFF. CDR3 nucleotides: TGTGCCATCAGGGCAGCCTTTTCGAACACTGAAGCTTTCTTT.

This CDR3 is CAISDRGATYEQYF. In nucleotides, the CDR3 is TGTGCCATCAGTGACCGGGGGGCTACCTACGAGCAGTACTTC. The V call is TRBV10-3, the J call TRBJ2-7, with a possible D match to TRBD2 (7 bases). The CDR3 is 14 amino acids. Looked up from germline, CDR1 is ENHRY and CDR2 is SYGVKD. V was cut by 3 bases and J by 2 bases, with 11 bases left in between.

The genes are TRBV28 and TRBJ2-7; D gene unclear. The CDR3 has 13 residues. V lost 5 bases and J 6 bases, leaving 14 bases between the germline ends. CDR1 is MDHEN, CDR2 SYDVKM, per germline. The CDR3 coding sequence is TGTGCCAGCAGTAACTGGGCTGGCCCCGAGCAGTACTTC. It codes for CASSNWAGPEQYF. Combining the CDR3 with reference TRBV28 and TRBJ2-7 gives the whole variable domain DVKVTQSSRYLVKRTGEKVFLECVQDMDHENMFWYRQDPGLGLRLIYFSYDVKMKEKGDIPEGYSVSREKKERFSLILESASTNQTSMYLCASSNWAGPEQYFGPGTRLTVT.

This clonotype was detected many times. The gene calls are TRBV6-2 or TRBV6-3 and TRBJ2-7; D call uncertain. The CDR3 loop spans 12 amino acids. Germline CDR1 MNHEY, CDR2 SVGEGT. Between the trimmed V and J ends, which lost 5 bases and 7 bases, there was a span of 12 bases. DNA for the CDR3: TGTGCCAGCAGTAGTATTGGGGAAGAGCAGTACTTC. This translates into CASSSIGEEQYF.

The J gene is TRBJ2-7, the V gene TRBV12-3 or TRBV12-4, with D tentatively TRBD1 (6 bases). The V end lost 5 bases, the J end lost 2 bases, and 19 bases lay between the germline ends. The CDR3 contains 16 residues. The CDR3 loop reads CASSHPRTASTYEQYF. DNA for the CDR3: TGTGCCAGCAGTCACCCCCGGACAGCCTCTACCTACGAGCAGTACTTC.

In its sample, this clonotype was seen many times. The chain recombines TRBV20-1 with TRBJ2-7; no definite D call. V was pared by 7 bases and J by 0 bases, with 13 bases between. Germline V CDR1 and CDR2: DFQATT, SNEGSKA (reference sequence). This CDR3 contains 13 residues. The CDR3 DNA follows: TGCAGTGAGACCTCTATTACCTCCTACGAGCAGTACTTC. Protein product: CSETSITSYEQYF.

The table lists this clonotype with many counts. The V gene is TRBV5-5, the J gene TRBJ2-7; the match to TRBD1 covers 9 bases. J was trimmed by 5 bases and V by 1 base; bases with no gene match: 7. CDR1 and CDR2 (germline): SGHKS, YYEKEE (reference sequence). The CDR3 has 15 amino acids. CDR3 sequence: CASSLFGTGSHEQYF. Written as DNA, the CDR3 is TGTGCCAGCAGCTTGTTTGGGACAGGGAGTCACGAGCAGTACTTC.

This clonotype was recorded many times. Compared with germline, one end of the junction differs, possibly owing to a read error. The chain combines TRBV6-1 with TRBJ2-3; perhaps D is TRBD1 or TRBD2 (6 bases each). CDR1 and CDR2 from the germline V gene are MNHNS and SASEGT. This CDR3 is built from 13 residues. The CDR3 DNA reads as TGTGCCACCAGAAAGGGGGGAACAGGTACGCAGTATTTT. Amino acids: CATRKGGTGTQYF.

This clonotype was found a few times. The V gene is TRBV5-1, the J gene TRBJ2-4, with D hard to call. This CDR3 contains 17 residues. Trimming cost V 1 base and J 0 bases, with 14 bases left between them. CDR1 is SGHRS and CDR2 is YFSETQ in the germline V gene. The CDR3 DNA follows: TGCGCCAGCAGCTTGAGAGTAACTGGAGTAGCCAAAAACATTCAGTACTTC. It is translated as CASSLRVTGVAKNIQYF.

This clonotype was detected ten times or more. The V call is TRBV6-5, the J call TRBJ1-1; no firm D call. Germline loops: CDR1 MNHEY, CDR2 SVGAGI. CDR3 size: 11 residues. V was cut by 8 bases and J by 4 bases, with 8 bases left in between. CDR3 protein: CASGLITEAFF. CDR3 bases: TGTGCCAGCGGACTGATCACTGAAGCTTTCTTT.

This clonotype occurred many times. The CDR3 loop reads CASSGTGKNQPQHF. CDR3 sequence (DNA): TGTGCCAGCAGTGGGACGGGAAAAAATCAGCCCCAGCATTTT. V is TRBV6-1 and J is TRBJ1-5; D is ambiguous. This CDR3 region has 14 residues. Germline loops: CDR1 MNHNS, CDR2 SASEGT. Trimming took 4 bases from V and 4 from J, leaving 11 bases between them.

The V gene is TRBV2, the J gene TRBJ2-7, with D uncertain. Trimming removed 1 base at V and 3 bases at J, with 10 bases between. CDR1 SNHLY and CDR2 FYNNEI come from the germline V gene. This CDR3 has 14 amino acids. In DNA, the CDR3 is TGTGCCAGCAGTGAAGACCCGCACGGCTACGAGCAGTACTTC. It specifies CASSEDPHGYEQYF.

The J gene is TRBJ2-2, the V gene TRBV5-1; TRBD1 might be the D (6 bases). Germline CDR1 is SGHRS and CDR2 is YFSETQ. V lost 1 base to trimming and J lost 2 bases, with 9 bases between them. The CDR3 length is 15 residues. CDR3 nucleotide sequence: TGCGCCAGCAGCTTGTGGACAGCAAACACCGGGGAGCTGTTTTTT. This sequence encodes CASSLWTANTGELFF.

Details on this clonotype: The junction and the germline gene differ at one end; a read error may be behind it. The J gene is TRBJ2-4, the V gene TRBV7-2, with D possibly matching TRBD2 (6 bases). Germline V CDR1 and CDR2: SGHTA, FQGNSA. The CDR3 consists of 15 residues. The CDR3 DNA sequence: TGTGCCAGCATCTTAGAGGGGACGGGGGAAAACATTAAGTACTTC. Encoded protein: CASILEGTGENIKYF. Combining the CDR3 with reference TRBV7-2 and TRBJ2-4 gives the whole variable domain GAGVSQSPSNKVTEKGKDVELRCDPISGHTALYWYRQSLGQGLEFLIYFQGNSAPDKSGLPSDRFSAERTGGSVSTLTIQRTQQEDSAVYLCASILEGTGENIKYFGAGTRLSVL.

The chain combines TRBV28 with TRBJ1-1; D is unresolved. The CDR3 runs 11 residues. Per the germline V gene, CDR1 is MDHEN and CDR2 is SYDVKM. V was clipped by 5 bases and J by 6 bases, with 7 bases between them. The CDR3 sequence: CASSAGSEAFF. The DNA of the CDR3 is TGTGCCAGCAGTGCCGGGTCTGAAGCTTTCTTT.